These 25 T cell receptor beta chains were all obtained from the same sample, sequenced in a study of blood T cells in healthy people across ages. Together with a sample-barcoded 5' primer, a J-beta primer mix was included in a second PCR lasting about 6 to 11 cycles. From the 5' RACE reads, TCRdb called clonotypes with MiXCR, one entry per CDR3 protein. This sample has 380,000 or so distinct CDR3 sequences, with approximately 51% found just once. Sequencing was carried out using blood. The receptor set was obtained from a man aged 55 to 70 in good health.

The gene calls are TRBV7-9 and TRBJ2-1; D possibly uses TRBD1 or TRBD2 (5 bases each). Looked up from germline, CDR1 is SEHNR and CDR2 is FQNEAQ (reference sequence). The CDR3 is made up of 14 amino acids. The V and J ends lost 2 bases and 4 bases respectively, with 9 bases between them. The DNA for the CDR3 is TGTGCCAGCAGCTTATGGGACCGTTACAATGAGCAGTTCTTC. Residues: CASSLWDRYNEQFF.

As regards this clonotype: One base away lies a much larger clone, so this may be a sequencing read error. The chain employs TRBV6-2 or TRBV6-3 and TRBJ2-1; 9 positions match TRBD2. Per the germline V gene, CDR1 is MNHEY and CDR2 is SVGEGT. There are 15 residues in the CDR3. Trimming removed 6 bases from V and 4 bases from J; junction bases left unmatched: 7. The CDR3 spells CASRLLAGPYNEQFF. CDR3 in DNA: TGTGCCAGCAGACTACTAGCGGGCCCGTACAATGAGCAGTTCTTC.

The gene calls are TRBV20-1 and TRBJ2-5; no clear D. The CDR3 totals 10 residues. Trimming removed 3 bases at V and 2 bases at J, with 1 base between. Looked up from germline, CDR1 is DFQATT and CDR2 is SNEGSKA (reference sequence). CDR3 in DNA: TGCAGTGCTAGTCAAGAGACCCAGTACTTC. It translates to CSASQETQYF.

The table lists this clonotype with a few counts. The rearrangement uses TRBV11-2 and TRBJ2-6; D ambiguous. The CDR3 covers 14 residues. CDR1 and CDR2 (germline): SGHAT, FQNNGV. V lost 6 bases, J lost 2 bases, and 8 bases lay in between. Written as DNA, the CDR3 is TGTGCCAGCAGTCCTGGACCTGGGGCCAACGTCCTGACTTTC. It codes for CASSPGPGANVLTF.

The gene calls are TRBV28 and TRBJ2-3, with 8 positions matching TRBD2. The ends lost 8 bases at V and 1 base at J; junction bases unmatched: 5. Germline V gene lookup returns CDR1 MDHEN and CDR2 SYDVKM. The CDR3 consists of 14 residues. The CDR3 loop reads CASRGGLGTDTQYF. CDR3 coding DNA: TGTGCCAGCCGGGGGGGGTTAGGCACAGATACGCAGTATTTT.

V and J are TRBV7-2 and TRBJ2-4; TRBD2 aligns across 12 bases. Per germline, CDR1 SGHTA and CDR2 FQGNSA. The CDR3 is 16 residues long. After removal of 5 bases from V and 7 bases from J, the junction contained 9 bases not matched to a gene. The CDR3 here is CASSIGTSGFNNIQYF. The CDR3 DNA sequence: TGTGCCAGCAGCATAGGGACTAGCGGGTTCAACAACATTCAGTACTTC.

The chain carries TRBV4-2 and TRBJ2-6, with D perhaps assigned TRBD1 or TRBD2 (6 bases each). V was pared by 0 bases and J by 0 bases, with 12 bases between. Germline V CDR1 and CDR2: LGHNA, YNFKEQ. This CDR3 contains 18 residues. CDR3 amino acids: CASSQDRGPSSGANVLTF. For the CDR3, the DNA is TGTGCCAGCAGCCAAGATCGGGGGCCCAGCTCTGGGGCCAACGTCCTGACTTTC.

The chain employs TRBV19 and TRBJ2-1; D may be TRBD2 (5 bases). Germline V gene sequence: CDR1 LNHDA, CDR2 SQIVND (reference sequence). Between the trimmed V and J ends, which lost 4 bases and 6 bases, there was a span of 10 bases. The CDR3 consists of 13 residues. The CDR3 region is CASSRGRTNEQFF. CDR3 nucleotides: TGTGCCAGTAGTAGAGGGCGGACCAATGAGCAGTTCTTC. Together with reference TRBV19 and TRBJ2-1, the CDR3 gives the full variable domain: DGGITQSPKYLFRKEGQNVTLSCEQNLNHDAMYWYRQDPGQGLRLIYYSQIVNDFQKGDIAEGYSVSREKKESFPLTVTSAQKNPTAFYLCASSRGRTNEQFFGPGTRLTVL.

This clonotype was seen a handful of times. The CDR3 spells CATQLRGRGVQETQYF. The CDR3 bases are TGTGCCACGCAACTGAGGGGGCGGGGGGTCCAAGAGACCCAGTACTTC. The chain has TRBV27 and TRBJ2-5; a weak D match, TRBD2 (8 bases). Trimming took 10 bases from V and 1 from J, leaving 22 bases between them. This CDR3 region has 16 residues. The V gene's germline CDR1 is MNHEY and CDR2 SMNVEV (reference sequence).

The rearrangement uses TRBV12-3 or TRBV12-4 and TRBJ2-7, with a weak D call TRBD2 (5 bases). Gene TRBJ2-5 matches the end of the DNA better, so the J call may be wrong. The CDR3 totals 14 residues. CDR3 sequence (DNA): TGTGCCAGCAGTTCCGCGAGGAGGCGCGAGACCCAGTACTTC. Translation: CASSSARRRETQYF.

Concerning this clonotype: A much larger clone lies one base from this, so it may be a read error. The chain joins TRBV7-2 to TRBJ1-2; D is perhaps TRBD1 (5 bases). V lost 5 bases to trimming and J lost 11 bases, with 18 bases between them. The CDR3 spans 13 residues. The germline gives CDR1 SGHTA, CDR2 FQGNSA. Here the CDR3 reads CASSEVAGCGYTF. In nucleotides, the CDR3 is TGTGCCAGCAGCGAAGTAGCAGGGTGCGGGTACACCTTC.

This clonotype was seen at least ten times. The chain couples TRBV20-1 to TRBJ2-7; D may be TRBD1 (5 bases). Deletions cut 6 bases from V and 2 bases from J, with 11 bases between. Germline V gene data show CDR1 as DFQATT and CDR2 as SNEGSKA (reference sequence). The CDR3 totals 12 residues. The CDR3 here is CSAPRQPYEQYF. CDR3 DNA sequence: TGCAGTGCCCCGAGACAGCCCTACGAGCAGTACTTC.

The V and J genes are TRBV27 and TRBJ1-4; 9 positions agree with TRBD1. The CDR3 has 16 residues. Germline trimming cut 4 bases from V and 2 bases from J; bases unmatched to any gene: 5. Germline-derived CDR1 and CDR2 are MNHEY and SMNVEV (reference sequence). CDR3 protein: CASSYGTGKTNEKLFF. The CDR3 nucleotides are TGTGCCAGCAGTTATGGGACAGGGAAGACTAATGAAAAACTGTTTTTT.

The gene calls are TRBV24-1 and TRBJ2-1; a weak D match, TRBD1 (5 bases). The germline gives CDR1 KGHDR, CDR2 SFDVKD. V was clipped by 9 bases and J by 7 bases, with 12 bases between them. CDR3 length equals 12 residues. CDR3 nucleotide sequence: TGTGCCACCGAGAATGACAGAAATGAGCAGTTCTTC. It yields the protein CATENDRNEQFF.

This clonotype was seen at least ten times. The rearrangement links TRBV14 to TRBJ2-1; 8 bases match TRBD2. V lost 1 base to trimming and J lost 6 bases; unmatched junction nucleotides: 5. This CDR3 has 15 residues. The germline gives CDR1 SGHDN, CDR2 FVKESK. This chain's CDR3 is CASSQAAGAGNEQFF. CDR3 nucleotide sequence: TGTGCCAGCAGCCAAGCAGCGGGAGCGGGCAATGAGCAGTTCTTC.

The rearrangement uses TRBV29-1 and TRBJ1-2; D not resolved. The CDR3 has 10 residues. Trimming shortened V by 5 bases and J by 4 bases, and 5 bases separated the two germline ends. Germline CDR1 and CDR2: SQVTM and ANQGSEA. For the CDR3, the DNA is TGCAGCGTTAGGTCCTATGGCTACACCTTC. Translation gives CSVRSYGYTF.

V is TRBV7-9 and J is TRBJ2-7, with D possibly being TRBD2 (6 bases). V gave up 4 bases and J gave up 1 base, with 20 bases separating them. Germline CDR1 SEHNR, CDR2 FQNEAQ (reference sequence). The CDR3 has 17 residues. The CDR3 sequence: CASSYTLRGLPSYEQYF. CDR3 DNA: TGTGCCAGCAGCTACACATTGCGGGGACTCCCTTCCTACGAGCAGTACTTC.

The table lists this clonotype with a few counts. The chain couples TRBV20-1 to TRBJ2-3; D call uncertain. The CDR3 runs to 14 residues. V was shortened by 3 bases and J by 1 base, with 11 bases between the two germline ends. CDR1 DFQATT and CDR2 SNEGSKA come from the germline V gene (reference sequence). Here the CDR3 reads CSARTSQGTDTQYF. CDR3 sequence (DNA): TGCAGTGCTAGGACATCCCAGGGCACAGATACGCAGTATTTT.

The chain links TRBV25-1 to TRBJ1-3; no clear D gene. The CDR3 totals 16 residues. With 1 base removed from V and 2 bases from J, the gap between germline ends came to 12 bases. Germline lookup yields CDR1 MGHDK and CDR2 SYGVNS. The CDR3 coding sequence is TGTGCCAGCAGTGAATTATTAGAGGGCCCTGGAAACACCATATATTTT. Protein: CASSELLEGPGNTIYF.

The V and J genes are TRBV6-5 and TRBJ2-5; D possibly corresponds to TRBD1 (6 bases). Trimming removed 5 bases at V and 11 bases at J, with 18 bases between. CDR3 size: 13 residues. Germline CDR1 reads MNHEY; CDR2 reads SVGAGI. The CDR3, as DNA: TGTGCCAGCAGTGACAACAGGGCCACAGGGCAGTACTTC. It yields the protein CASSDNRATGQYF.

This chain joins TRBV6-2 or TRBV6-3 and TRBJ2-3, with D tentatively TRBD2 (5 bases). The CDR3 has 16 residues. The V gene's germline CDR1 is MNHEY and CDR2 SVGEGT. Trimming took off 3 bases at V and 4 bases at J, with 17 bases between the two ends. CDR3 nucleotides: TGTGCCAGCAGTTATTCCTTTCGGGGTGATGCAGATACGCAGTATTTT. Its translation: CASSYSFRGDADTQYF.

This sequence joins TRBV6-1 and TRBJ2-2; D perhaps matches TRBD2 (6 bases). Germline V gene data show CDR1 as MNHNS and CDR2 as SASEGT. V was shortened by 1 base and J by 6 bases, with 6 bases between the two germline ends. The CDR3 runs to 13 residues. CDR3 sequence: CASSEGEAGELFF. CDR3 in DNA: TGTGCCAGCAGTGAAGGGGAGGCCGGGGAGCTGTTTTTT.

The chain uses TRBV25-1 and TRBJ2-1; 8 bases are shared with TRBD2. The assigned J gene may be wrong: the sequence end matches TRBJ2-7 better. Germline-derived CDR1 and CDR2 are MGHDK and SYGVNS. CDR3 length: 16 residues. The CDR3 nucleotides read TGTGCCAGCAGTAGGACTAGCCCCGTTTCCTACAATGAGCAGTACTTC. As protein: CASSRTSPVSYNEQYF.

The sample holds a few counts of this clonotype. The chain has TRBV2 and TRBJ2-6; D assignment may be TRBD1 or TRBD2 (6 bases each). CDR3 length: 19 amino acids. V gave up 5 bases and J gave up 1 base, with 21 bases separating them. Germline V gives CDR1 SNHLY, CDR2 FYNNEI. This chain's CDR3 is CASSLRGGGPWSGANVLTF. The CDR3 region has the DNA TGTGCCAGCAGTCTCCGTGGTGGGGGGCCTTGGTCTGGGGCCAACGTCCTGACTTTC.

The rearrangement links TRBV20-1 to TRBJ2-7; D could derive from TRBD1 or TRBD2 (7 bases each). This CDR3 has 15 residues. The V and J ends lost 3 bases and 7 bases respectively, with 22 bases between them. The germline V gene has CDR1 DFQATT and CDR2 SNEGSKA (reference sequence). This CDR3 reads CSASRGRDQPWEQYF. As DNA, the CDR3 is TGCAGTGCTAGCAGGGGGAGGGACCAGCCATGGGAGCAGTACTTC.